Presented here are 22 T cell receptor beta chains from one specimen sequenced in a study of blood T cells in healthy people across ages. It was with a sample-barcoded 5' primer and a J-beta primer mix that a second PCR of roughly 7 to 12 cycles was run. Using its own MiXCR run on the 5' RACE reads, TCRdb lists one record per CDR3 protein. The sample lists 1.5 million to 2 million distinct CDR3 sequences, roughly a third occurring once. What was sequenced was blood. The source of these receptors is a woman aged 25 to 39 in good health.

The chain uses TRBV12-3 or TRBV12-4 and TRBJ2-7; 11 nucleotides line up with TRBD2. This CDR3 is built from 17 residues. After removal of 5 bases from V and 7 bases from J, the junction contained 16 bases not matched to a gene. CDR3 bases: TGTGCCAGCAGTCCTAACCCGGGACTAGCGGCCCTGGAGGAGCAGTACTTC. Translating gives CASSPNPGLAALEEQYF.

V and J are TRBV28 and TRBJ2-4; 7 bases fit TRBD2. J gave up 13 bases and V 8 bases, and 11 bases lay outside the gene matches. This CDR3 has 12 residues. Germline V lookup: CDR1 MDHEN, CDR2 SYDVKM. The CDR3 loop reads CASSSGTIKQYF. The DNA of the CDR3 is TGTGCCAGCTCCTCCGGGACTATCAAGCAGTACTTC.

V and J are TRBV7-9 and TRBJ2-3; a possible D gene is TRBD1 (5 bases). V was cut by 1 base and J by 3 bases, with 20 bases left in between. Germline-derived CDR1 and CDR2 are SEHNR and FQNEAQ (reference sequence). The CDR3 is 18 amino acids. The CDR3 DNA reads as TGTGCCAGCAGCTTAGTGAGCCTGGACAAAGCGAGGACAGATACGCAGTATTTT. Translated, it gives CASSLVSLDKARTDTQYF.

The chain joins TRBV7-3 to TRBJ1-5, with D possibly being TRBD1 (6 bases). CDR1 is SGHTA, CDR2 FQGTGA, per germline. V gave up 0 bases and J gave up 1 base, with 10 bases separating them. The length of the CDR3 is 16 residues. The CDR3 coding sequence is TGTGCCAGCAGCTTAACGGTCACAGGGAGCAATCAGCCCCAGCATTTT. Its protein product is CASSLTVTGSNQPQHF. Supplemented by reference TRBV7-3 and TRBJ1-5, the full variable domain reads GAGVSQTPSNKVTEKGKYVELRCDPISGHTALYWYRQSLGQGPEFLIYFQGTGAADDSGLPNDRFFAVRPEGSVSTLKIQRTERGDSAVYLCASSLTVTGSNQPQHFGDGTRLSIL.

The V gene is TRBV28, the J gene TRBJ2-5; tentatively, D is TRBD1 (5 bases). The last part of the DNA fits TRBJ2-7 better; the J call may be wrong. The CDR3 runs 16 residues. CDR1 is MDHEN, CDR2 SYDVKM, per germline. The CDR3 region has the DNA TGTGCCAGCAGTCTAATTCCCCGGGCAGGGCGTTACGAGCAGTACTTC. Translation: CASSLIPRAGRYEQYF.

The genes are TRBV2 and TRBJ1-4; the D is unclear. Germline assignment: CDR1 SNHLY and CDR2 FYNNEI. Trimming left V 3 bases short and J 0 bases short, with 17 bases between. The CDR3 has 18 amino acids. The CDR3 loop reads CASSEPFSDPTTNEKLFF. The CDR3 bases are TGTGCCAGCAGTGAGCCCTTCTCTGACCCCACAACTAATGAAAAACTGTTTTTT.

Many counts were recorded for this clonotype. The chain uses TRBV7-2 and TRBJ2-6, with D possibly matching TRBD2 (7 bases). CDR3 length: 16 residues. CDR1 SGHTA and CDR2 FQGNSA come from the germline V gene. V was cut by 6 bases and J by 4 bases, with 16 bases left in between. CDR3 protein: CASSHKAGAGANVLTF. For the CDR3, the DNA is TGTGCCAGCAGTCATAAGGCGGGGGCCGGGGCCAACGTCCTGACTTTC.

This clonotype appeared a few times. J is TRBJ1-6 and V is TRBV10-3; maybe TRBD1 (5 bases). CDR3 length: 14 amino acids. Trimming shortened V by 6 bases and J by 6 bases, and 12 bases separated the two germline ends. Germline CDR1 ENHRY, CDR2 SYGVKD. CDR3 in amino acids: CAIRGAEGNSPLHF. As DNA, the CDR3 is TGTGCCATCAGAGGGGCGGAGGGTAATTCACCCCTCCACTTT.

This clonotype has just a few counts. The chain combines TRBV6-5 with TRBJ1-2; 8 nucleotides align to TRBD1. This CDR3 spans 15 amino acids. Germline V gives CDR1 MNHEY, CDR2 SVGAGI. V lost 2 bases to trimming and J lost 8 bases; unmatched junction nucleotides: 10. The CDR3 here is CASSYRVTGDGGYTF. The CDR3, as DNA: TGTGCCAGCAGTTACCGTGTGACAGGGGATGGAGGCTACACCTTC.

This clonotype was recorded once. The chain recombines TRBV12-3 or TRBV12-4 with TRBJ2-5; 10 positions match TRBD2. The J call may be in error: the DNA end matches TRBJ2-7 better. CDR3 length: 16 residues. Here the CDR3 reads CASSPGTSGKTYEQYF. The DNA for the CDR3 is TGTGCCAGCAGTCCGGGAACTAGCGGGAAGACCTACGAGCAGTACTTC.

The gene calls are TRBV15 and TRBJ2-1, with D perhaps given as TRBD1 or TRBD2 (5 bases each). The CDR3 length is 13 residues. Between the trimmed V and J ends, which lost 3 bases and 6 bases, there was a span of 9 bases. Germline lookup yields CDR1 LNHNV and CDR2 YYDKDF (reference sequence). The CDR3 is CATSSGTINEQFF. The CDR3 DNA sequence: TGTGCCACCAGCAGCGGGACGATCAATGAGCAGTTCTTC.

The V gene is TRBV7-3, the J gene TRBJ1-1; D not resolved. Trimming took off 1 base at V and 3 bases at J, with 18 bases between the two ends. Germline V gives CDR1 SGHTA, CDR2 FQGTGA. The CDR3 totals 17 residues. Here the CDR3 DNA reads TGTGCCAGCAGCTTAAATCGGGTGGCGGGGAGGGACACTGAAGCTTTCTTT. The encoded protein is CASSLNRVAGRDTEAFF.

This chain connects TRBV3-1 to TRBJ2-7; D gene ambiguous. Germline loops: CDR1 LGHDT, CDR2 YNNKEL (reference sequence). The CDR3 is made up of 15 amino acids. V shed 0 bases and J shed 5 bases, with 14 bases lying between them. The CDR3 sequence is CASSQDQLSLNEQYF. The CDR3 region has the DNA TGTGCCAGCAGCCAAGATCAACTCTCCTTGAACGAGCAGTACTTC.

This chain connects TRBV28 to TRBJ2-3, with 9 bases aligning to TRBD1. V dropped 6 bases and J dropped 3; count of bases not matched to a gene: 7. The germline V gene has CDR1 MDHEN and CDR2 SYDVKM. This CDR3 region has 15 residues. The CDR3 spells CASRRTGVITDTQYF. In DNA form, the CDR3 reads TGTGCCAGCAGACGGACAGGGGTGATTACAGATACGCAGTATTTT.

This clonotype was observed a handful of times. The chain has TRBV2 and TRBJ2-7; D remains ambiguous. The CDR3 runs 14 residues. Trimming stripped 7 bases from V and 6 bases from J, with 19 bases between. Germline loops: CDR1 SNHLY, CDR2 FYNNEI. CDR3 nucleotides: TGTGCCAGCAAAGTAATAGGTACTTCGCCCGAGCAGTACTTC. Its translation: CASKVIGTSPEQYF.

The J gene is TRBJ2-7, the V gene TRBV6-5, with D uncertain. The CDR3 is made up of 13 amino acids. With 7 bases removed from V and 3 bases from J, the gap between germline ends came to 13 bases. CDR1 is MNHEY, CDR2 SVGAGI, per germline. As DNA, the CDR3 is TGTGCCAGCACCCCGGGCAGGAACTACGAGCAGTACTTC. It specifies CASTPGRNYEQYF.

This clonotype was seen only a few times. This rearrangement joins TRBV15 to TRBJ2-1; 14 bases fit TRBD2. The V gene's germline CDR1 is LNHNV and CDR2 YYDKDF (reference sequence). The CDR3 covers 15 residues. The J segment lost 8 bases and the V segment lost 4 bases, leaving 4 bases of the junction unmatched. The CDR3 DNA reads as TGTGCCACCAGCAACCCGGGACTAGCGGGAGATGAGCAGTTCTTC. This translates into CATSNPGLAGDEQFF. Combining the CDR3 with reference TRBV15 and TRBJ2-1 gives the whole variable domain DAMVIQNPRYQVTQFGKPVTLSCSQTLNHNVMYWYQQKSSQAPKLLFHYYDKDFNNEADTPDNFQSRRPNTSFCFLDIRSPGLGDTAMYLCATSNPGLAGDEQFFGPGTRLTVL.

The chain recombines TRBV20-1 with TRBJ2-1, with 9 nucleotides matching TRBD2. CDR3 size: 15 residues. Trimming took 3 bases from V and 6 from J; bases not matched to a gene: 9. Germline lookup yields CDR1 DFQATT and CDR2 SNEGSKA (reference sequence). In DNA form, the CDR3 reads TGCAGTGCTAGCCGCCCTAGCGGGACGTGCAATGAGCAGTTCTTC. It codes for CSASRPSGTCNEQFF.

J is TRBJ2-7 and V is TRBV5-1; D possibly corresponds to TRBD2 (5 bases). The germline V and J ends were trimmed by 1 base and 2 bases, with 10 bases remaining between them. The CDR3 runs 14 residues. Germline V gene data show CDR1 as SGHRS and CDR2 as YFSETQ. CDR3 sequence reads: CASSLQEGPYEQYF. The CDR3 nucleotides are TGCGCCAGCAGCTTGCAAGAGGGCCCCTACGAGCAGTACTTC. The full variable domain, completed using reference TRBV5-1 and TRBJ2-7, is KAGVTQTPRYLIKTRGQQVTLSCSPISGHRSVSWYQQTPGQGLQFLFEYFSETQRNKGNFPGRFSGRQFSNSRSEMNVSTLELGDSALYLCASSLQEGPYEQYFGPGTRLTVT.

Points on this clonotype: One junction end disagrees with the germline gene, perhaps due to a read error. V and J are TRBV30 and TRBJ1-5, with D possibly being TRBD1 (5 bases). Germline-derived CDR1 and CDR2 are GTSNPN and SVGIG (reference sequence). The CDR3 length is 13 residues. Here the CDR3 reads CARRETGNQPQHF. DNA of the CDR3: TGTGCCCGGAGGGAAACAGGTAATCAGCCCCAGCATTTT.

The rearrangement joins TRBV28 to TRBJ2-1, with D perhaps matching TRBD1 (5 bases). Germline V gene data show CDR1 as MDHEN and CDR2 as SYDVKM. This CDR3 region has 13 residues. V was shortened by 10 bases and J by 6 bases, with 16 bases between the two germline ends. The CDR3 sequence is CAIQDTSGNEQFF. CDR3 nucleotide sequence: TGTGCCATCCAGGACACCTCGGGCAATGAGCAGTTCTTC.

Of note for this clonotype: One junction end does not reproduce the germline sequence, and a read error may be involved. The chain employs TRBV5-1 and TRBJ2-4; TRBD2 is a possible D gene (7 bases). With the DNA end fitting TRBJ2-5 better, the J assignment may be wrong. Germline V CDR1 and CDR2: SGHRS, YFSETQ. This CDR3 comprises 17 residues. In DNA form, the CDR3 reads TGCGTCAGCAGCTTGGTTATGGCGGGGGCCTTCCAAGAGACCCAGTACTTC. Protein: CVSSLVMAGAFQETQYF.